This T cell receptor beta chain was found in a study of blood T cell repertoires in COVID-19. Study-wide context: Researchers got acute and convalescent COVID-19 samples from the United States, Italy and Spain.

This table comes from immunoSEQ multiplex PCR, and its TCRdb copy is limited to in-frame clones, with some not included. The sample lists 130,000 to 150,000 clones, around nine tenths occurring once. The CDR3 sequence is 14 residues long. Trimming removed 5 bases from V and 4 bases from J, with 14 bases in between. From germline, CDR1 is SEHNR and CDR2 FQNEAQ (reference sequence). The age range of participants was about 18 to 100 years, with residence in around 22 US areas. Material: PBMCs or T cells enriched from blood (not recorded which). This TCR was recovered from a woman aged 30 to 39 with acute COVID-19. V usage is TRBV7-9 and J usage is TRBJ1-1; perhaps TRBD1 as D (6 bases). The CDR3 DNA reads TGTGCCAGCAGCGCCGGGGGGGCGCCCACTGAAGCTTTCTTT. Protein sequence: CASSAGGAPTEAFF.